Below are 21 T cell receptor beta chains sequenced from a single sample in a study of OX40 agonist ivuxolimab in advanced cancers. Assay: immunoSEQ multiplex PCR; the TCRdb copy retains only in-frame clones and omits some. The repertoire holds roughly 64,000 clones, with 84% as singletons. The sample here was CD4+ or CD8+ T cells sorted from blood, taken in a trial of the OX40 agonist ivuxolimab. The receptors here all came from an adult with an advanced solid tumor such as melanoma, head and neck, liver or kidney cancer.

In its sample, this clone was seen a few times. This chain joins TRBV6-6 and TRBJ2-7, with 10 nucleotides matching TRBD1. V trimming: 6 bases; J trimming: 7 bases; junction bases outside the gene matches: 12. Germline V lookup: CDR1 MNHNY, CDR2 SVGAGI (reference sequence). This CDR3 spans 15 amino acids. The CDR3 reads CASRGVSDRGREQYF. CDR3 nucleotide sequence: TGTGCCAGCAGGGGGGTATCGGACAGGGGGAGAGAGCAGTACTTC.

The sample holds a few counts of this clone. The genes are TRBV29-1 and TRBJ1-2, with D uncertain. Germline values: CDR1 SQVTM, CDR2 ANQGSEA. The length of the CDR3 is 14 residues. Trimming removed 0 bases from V and 0 bases from J, with 8 bases in between. This CDR3 is CSVEDSSTNYGYTF. The CDR3, as DNA: TGCAGCGTTGAAGATAGTTCCACTAACTATGGCTACACCTTC.

The genes are TRBV6-6 and TRBJ1-3; maybe TRBD1 (6 bases). The CDR3 loop spans 16 amino acids. Germline V gives CDR1 MNHNY, CDR2 SVGAGI (reference sequence). Trimming took off 2 bases at V and 0 bases at J, with 11 bases between the two ends. The CDR3 DNA reads TGTGCCAGCAGTTACCCCACAGGGCTCTCTGGAAACACCATATATTTT. Its protein is CASSYPTGLSGNTIYF.

The chain has TRBV6-6 and TRBJ2-2, with a possible D match to TRBD1 (6 bases). This CDR3 is built from 13 residues. V was pared by 5 bases and J by 5 bases, with 9 bases between. Germline V gene data show CDR1 as MNHNY and CDR2 as SVGAGI (reference sequence). This chain's CDR3 is CASSPRGTGELFF. CDR3 DNA: TGTGCCAGCAGTCCTAGGGGGACCGGGGAGCTGTTTTTT.

The chain employs TRBV29-1 and TRBJ2-2; the match to TRBD1 covers 10 bases. The CDR3 has 14 amino acids. Trimming cost V 7 bases and J 6 bases; bases outside gene matches: 8. Per germline, CDR1 SQVTM and CDR2 ANQGSEA. The CDR3 protein is CSARGDRGAGELFF. CDR3 sequence (DNA): TGCAGCGCCCGCGGGGACAGGGGCGCCGGGGAGCTGTTTTTT.

In DNA form, the CDR3 reads TGTGCCAGCTGGGAGGGCTCGGCGGGTGGCTACACCTTC. Translation: CASWEGSAGGYTF. The chain combines TRBV6-1 with TRBJ1-2; no reliable D call. Germline CDR1 and CDR2: MNHNS and SASEGT. This CDR3 region has 13 residues. V lost 8 bases, J lost 7 bases, and 17 bases lay in between.

V gene TRBV4-1 combines with J gene TRBJ2-1, with 9 bases that match TRBD2. Looked up from germline, CDR1 is MGHRA and CDR2 is YSYEKL. The CDR3 has 16 residues. V was clipped by 0 bases and J by 6 bases; unmatched bases: 6. For the CDR3, the DNA is TGCGCCAGCAGCCAAGAGCCAGCGGGAGGTATCAATGAGCAGTTCTTC. Amino acid sequence: CASSQEPAGGINEQFF.

V and J are TRBV9 and TRBJ2-3, with 9 bases that match TRBD2. The CDR3 totals 17 residues. J was trimmed by 0 bases and V by 1 base; bases with no gene match: 6. CDR1 is SGDLS and CDR2 is YYNGEE in the germline V gene. This CDR3 is CASSVSLTSGSTDTQYF. The CDR3 nucleotides read TGTGCCAGCAGCGTAAGTTTAACTAGCGGGAGCACAGATACGCAGTATTTT. The entire variable domain, with the rest obtained from reference TRBV9 and TRBJ2-3, is as follows: DSGVTQTPKHLITATGQRVTLRCSPRSGDLSVYWYQQSLDQGLQFLIQYYNGEERAKGNILERFSAQQFPDLHSELNLSSLELGDSALYFCASSVSLTSGSTDTQYFGPGTRLTVL.

The chain carries TRBV19 and TRBJ1-1, with TRBD1 identical over 7 bases. Germline CDR1 reads LNHDA; CDR2 reads SQIVND (reference sequence). The V segment lost 7 bases and the J segment 5 bases; nucleotides outside the gene matches: 16. The length of the CDR3 is 16 residues. The CDR3 coding sequence is TGTGCCAGTACCATGGGTGGGACAGTGAAACCGACTGAAGCTTTCTTT. Translating gives CASTMGGTVKPTEAFF.

The chain couples TRBV18 to TRBJ1-3; D is unresolved. Trimming removed 3 bases from V and 4 bases from J, with 10 bases in between. This CDR3 is built from 14 residues. Germline CDR1 and CDR2: KGHSH and LQKENI. CDR3 DNA sequence: TGTGCCAGCTCACCGGAAGTCCCAGGAAACACCATATATTTT. Translating gives CASSPEVPGNTIYF.

This chain links TRBV19 with TRBJ1-2, with TRBD1 as a possible D gene (6 bases). The CDR3 extends over 12 amino acids. From germline, CDR1 is LNHDA and CDR2 SQIVND (reference sequence). V was trimmed by 5 bases and J by 11 bases, leaving 15 bases between them. CDR3 loop: CASSRRTTGYTF. CDR3 in DNA: TGTGCCAGTAGTCGTCGTACAACAGGGTACACCTTC. Full variable domain (missing parts from reference TRBV19 and TRBJ1-2): DGGITQSPKYLFRKEGQNVTLSCEQNLNHDAMYWYRQDPGQGLRLIYYSQIVNDFQKGDIAEGYSVSREKKESFPLTVTSAQKNPTAFYLCASSRRTTGYTFGSGTRLTVV.

The chain links TRBV28 to TRBJ1-2; D unclear. CDR1 and CDR2 from the germline V gene are MDHEN and SYDVKM. Trimming took 8 bases from V and 8 from J, leaving 18 bases between them. This CDR3 has 13 residues. The CDR3 DNA reads as TGTGCCAGCGGCTCAGTCCGGGAAGGGGGCTACACCTTC. As protein: CASGSVREGGYTF.

This chain uses TRBV18 with TRBJ2-1, with a weak D call TRBD1 (6 bases). V lost 3 bases to trimming and J lost 8 bases, with 14 bases between them. This CDR3 has 14 residues. Germline CDR1 reads KGHSH; CDR2 reads LQKENI. The CDR3 loop is CASSPADSFDEQFF. The CDR3 DNA sequence: TGTGCCAGCTCACCGGCGGACAGTTTCGATGAGCAGTTCTTC.

The chain has TRBV6-1 and TRBJ2-5, with D perhaps TRBD2 (6 bases). V lost 7 bases and J 4 bases, leaving 13 bases between the germline ends. The CDR3 spans 13 residues. The germline CDR1 and CDR2 sequences are MNHNS and SASEGT. The CDR3 here is CASKFQGGETQYF. DNA for the CDR3: TGTGCCAGCAAGTTCCAGGGAGGAGAGACCCAGTACTTC.

The CDR3 coding sequence is TGTGCCAGCAGCCCCCCAGGACGGACAAACTATGGCTACACCTTC. Its protein product is CASSPPGRTNYGYTF. J is TRBJ1-2 and V is TRBV9; possibly TRBD1 for D (5 bases). The CDR3 length is 15 residues. Germline assignment: CDR1 SGDLS and CDR2 YYNGEE. V lost 4 bases and J 2 bases, leaving 15 bases between the germline ends.

This rearrangement joins TRBV7-9 to TRBJ2-2; D is unresolved. The V and J ends lost 4 bases and 9 bases respectively, with 15 bases between them. This CDR3 has 14 residues. Germline assignment: CDR1 SEHNR and CDR2 FQNEAQ (reference sequence). CDR3: CASSSPGPLRELFF. For the CDR3, the DNA is TGTGCCAGCAGCTCCCCGGGCCCACTGAGGGAGCTGTTTTTT.

The V call is TRBV5-4, the J call TRBJ2-1; D gene uncertain. The ends were cut back, 4 bases at V and 5 bases at J, with 22 bases in the middle. CDR1 is SGHNT, CDR2 YYREEE, per germline (reference sequence). The CDR3 totals 17 residues. The CDR3 protein is CASSPHASPLYHNEQFF. The CDR3 DNA reads TGTGCCAGCAGCCCTCACGCGTCCCCCCTCTATCACAATGAGCAGTTCTTC. The variable domain in full, with the rest retrieved from reference TRBV5-4 and TRBJ2-1, is ETGVTQSPTHLIKTRGQQVTLRCSSQSGHNTVSWYQQALGQGPQFIFQYYREEENGRGNFPPRFSGLQFPNYSSELNVNALELDDSALYLCASSPHASPLYHNEQFFGPGTRLTVL.

The chain recombines TRBV18 with TRBJ1-1, with D possibly TRBD1 on 6 matching bases. CDR1 KGHSH and CDR2 LQKENI come from the germline V gene. This CDR3 has 15 residues. V was clipped by 2 bases and J by 2 bases, with 12 bases between them. CDR3 protein: CASSPFRGRNTEAFF. CDR3 nucleotide sequence: TGTGCCAGCTCACCATTCCGGGGGCGCAACACTGAAGCTTTCTTT.

The chain is built from TRBV20-1 and TRBJ2-5; no definite D call. The J call is uncertain, as TRBJ2-7 better fits the DNA end. This CDR3 is 11 amino acids long. The V gene's germline CDR1 is DFQATT and CDR2 SNEGSKA (reference sequence). The CDR3 region is CSARAAYEQYF. DNA for the CDR3: TGCAGTGCTAGAGCCGCCTACGAGCAGTACTTC.

V is TRBV29-1 and J is TRBJ2-4, with D maybe TRBD1 (6 bases). Trimming pared 5 bases from V and 1 base from J, leaving 12 bases between. Germline CDR1 SQVTM, CDR2 ANQGSEA. The CDR3 covers 14 residues. CDR3 in amino acids: CSVRTALAKNIQYF. The DNA for the CDR3 is TGCAGCGTTAGGACAGCCCTGGCCAAAAACATTCAGTACTTC.

The CDR3 DNA follows: TGTGCCAGCATGGGCGGGAGAGCTGAGACCCAGTACTTC. Amino acid sequence: CASMGGRAETQYF. The genes are TRBV6-6 and TRBJ2-5; 7 positions agree with TRBD2. Germline lookup yields CDR1 MNHNY and CDR2 SVGAGI (reference sequence). The junction had 7 bases not matched to a gene; V was cut back by 7 bases and J by 5 bases. This CDR3 region has 13 residues.